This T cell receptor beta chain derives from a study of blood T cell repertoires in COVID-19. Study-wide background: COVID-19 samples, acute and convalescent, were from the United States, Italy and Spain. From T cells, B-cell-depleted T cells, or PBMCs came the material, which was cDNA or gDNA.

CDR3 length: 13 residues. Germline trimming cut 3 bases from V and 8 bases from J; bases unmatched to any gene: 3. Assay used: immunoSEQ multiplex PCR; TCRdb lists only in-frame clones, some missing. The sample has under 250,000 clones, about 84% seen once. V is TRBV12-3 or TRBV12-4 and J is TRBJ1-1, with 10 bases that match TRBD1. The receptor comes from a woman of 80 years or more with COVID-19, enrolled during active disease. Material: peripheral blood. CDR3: CASSFDRGLEAFF. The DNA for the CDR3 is TGTGCCAGCAGTTTTGACAGGGGGCTCGAAGCTTTCTTT.